This passage covers 16 T cell receptor beta chains from one sample sequenced in a study of T cells expressing NK-cell markers. With the 5' RACE reads reprocessed, TCRdb shows one record per CDR3 protein and no DNA. This listing includes more than 250,000 distinct CDR3 sequences. Source material: blood T cells: a sorted CD56 or NKG2C T cell subset, CD4+ or CD8+ T cells, or bulk PBMC T cells (not recorded which). These receptors were taken from a man younger than 35 in good health.

This chain links TRBV5-6 with TRBJ2-2. The germline CDR1 and CDR2 sequences are SGHDT and YYEEEE. This CDR3 region has 14 residues. The CDR3 sequence: CASSFRSNTGELFF.

V and J are TRBV5-5 and TRBJ2-1. This CDR3 has 15 amino acids. CDR1 and CDR2 from the germline V gene are SGHKS and YYEKEE (reference sequence). The CDR3 loop is CASSSNPTRDNEQFF.

V gene TRBV19 combines with J gene TRBJ2-1. In germline, CDR1 is LNHDA, CDR2 SQIVND (reference sequence). This CDR3 is 12 amino acids long. The CDR3: CASSIGDNEQFF.

The chain joins TRBV20-1 to TRBJ1-4. From germline, CDR1 is DFQATT and CDR2 SNEGSKA (reference sequence). The CDR3 runs 14 residues. The CDR3 sequence: CSALYQGGNEKLFF.

The rearrangement links TRBV7-8 to TRBJ2-7; TCRdb returns TRBD1, unconfirmable since there is no DNA. CDR1 is SGHVS, CDR2 FQNEAQ, per germline. The CDR3 runs to 16 residues. The CDR3 region is CASSSTHYPTGKEQYF.

This chain links TRBV5-5 with TRBJ2-1; TCRdb proposes TRBD1, but this gene call is untestable without DNA. The germline V gene encodes CDR1 SGHKS and CDR2 YYEKEE (reference sequence). The CDR3 runs to 14 residues. The CDR3 region is CASSPLTGNNEQFF. Using reference TRBV5-5 and TRBJ2-1 for the parts outside the CDR3, the full variable domain is DAGVTQSPTHLIKTRGQQVTLRCSPISGHKSVSWYQQVLGQGPQFIFQYYEKEERGRGNFPDRFSARQFPNYSSELNVNALLLGDSALYLCASSPLTGNNEQFFGPGTRLTVL.

The rearrangement joins TRBV25-1 to TRBJ2-1; TCRdb picks TRBD1, but there is no DNA to check that call. CDR3 size: 14 residues. Germline CDR1 reads MGHDK; CDR2 reads SYGVNS. The CDR3 sequence: CASSGFGQPNEQFF.

The rearrangement links TRBV20-1 to TRBJ1-5; TCRdb lists TRBD1, though no DNA is available to test this call. There are 16 residues in the CDR3. Germline values: CDR1 DFQATT, CDR2 SNEGSKA (reference sequence). This CDR3 reads CSARAISDRVNQPQHF.

This rearrangement joins TRBV29-1 to TRBJ2-5. This CDR3 spans 14 amino acids. Germline V gene lookup returns CDR1 SQVTM and CDR2 ANQGSEA. The CDR3 is CSVVAGRLGETQYF.

This rearrangement joins TRBV20-1 to TRBJ1-5. Germline V gives CDR1 DFQATT, CDR2 SNEGSKA (reference sequence). CDR3 length: 13 residues. The CDR3 region is CSAPAGPNQPQHF.

The chain links TRBV12-3 or TRBV12-4 to TRBJ2-6; TCRdb lists TRBD1, though no DNA is available to test this call. The CDR3 sequence is 19 residues long. The chain's CDR3 is CASRTNLGQGASGANVLTF.

The chain combines TRBV2 with TRBJ2-1; without DNA, the TCRdb call of TRBD1 cannot be checked. The CDR3 sequence is 15 residues long. Germline CDR1 reads SNHLY; CDR2 reads FYNNEI. CDR3 protein: CASSAGHGSYNEQFF.

The rearrangement links TRBV7-2 to TRBJ2-3. Germline V gene sequence: CDR1 SGHTA, CDR2 FQGNSA. The CDR3 loop spans 14 amino acids. The CDR3 protein is CASSSTLLGDTQYF.

The chain has TRBV20-1 and TRBJ1-1. The length of the CDR3 is 11 residues. The germline V gene encodes CDR1 DFQATT and CDR2 SNEGSKA (reference sequence). CDR3 region: CSARSETEAFF.

The V and J genes are TRBV12-3 or TRBV12-4 and TRBJ2-5; TCRdb's D gene call, TRBD2, goes unchecked for lack of DNA. The CDR3 consists of 17 residues. This chain's CDR3 is CASSSTLRAARQETQYF.

The chain is built from TRBV5-6 and TRBJ2-6; TCRdb's assignment of TRBD1 cannot be checked, as there is no DNA. CDR3 length: 15 residues. The germline CDR1 and CDR2 sequences are SGHDT and YYEEEE. The chain's CDR3 is CASTRGVSGANVLTF.